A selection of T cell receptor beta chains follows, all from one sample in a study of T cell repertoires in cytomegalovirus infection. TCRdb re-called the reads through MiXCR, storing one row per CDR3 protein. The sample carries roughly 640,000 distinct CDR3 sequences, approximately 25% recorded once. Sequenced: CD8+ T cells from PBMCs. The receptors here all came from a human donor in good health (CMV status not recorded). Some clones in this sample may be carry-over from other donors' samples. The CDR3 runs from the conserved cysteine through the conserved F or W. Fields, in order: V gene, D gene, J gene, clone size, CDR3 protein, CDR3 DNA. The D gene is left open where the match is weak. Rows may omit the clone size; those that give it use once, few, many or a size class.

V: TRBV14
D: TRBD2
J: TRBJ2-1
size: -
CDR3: CASSQVGGGAYNEQFF
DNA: TGTGCCAGCAGCCAAGTTGGCGGGGGTGCCTACAATGAGCAGTTCTTC

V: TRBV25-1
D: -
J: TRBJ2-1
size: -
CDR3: CASSEFFSAGTPTYNEQFF
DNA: TGTGCCAGCAGTGAATTCTTCTCCGCAGGTACTCCCACCTACAATGAGCAGTTCTTC

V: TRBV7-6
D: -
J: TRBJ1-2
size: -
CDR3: CASSLSFGSMSLKDGYTF
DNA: TGTGCCAGCAGCTTATCTTTTGGCAGCATGAGTTTAAAAGATGGCTACACCTTC

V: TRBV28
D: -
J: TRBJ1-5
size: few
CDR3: CASSVRGFVSNQPQHF
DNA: TGTGCCAGCAGTGTTAGAGGATTCGTAAGCAATCAGCCCCAGCATTTT

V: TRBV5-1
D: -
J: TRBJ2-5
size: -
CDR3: CANSLEGAQETQYF
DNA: TGCGCCAACAGCTTGGAAGGGGCGCAAGAGACCCAGTACTTC

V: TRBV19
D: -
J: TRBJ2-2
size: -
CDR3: CGSNWRGERPGELFF
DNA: TGTGGCAGTAATTGGCGCGGGGAAAGACCCGGGGAGCTGTTTTTT

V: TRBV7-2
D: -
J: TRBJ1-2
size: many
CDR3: CASSLGRQRTYGYTF
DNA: TGTGCCAGCAGCTTAGGCCGACAGCGAACCTATGGCTACACCTTC

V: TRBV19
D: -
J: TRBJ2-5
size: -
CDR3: CASSRRRTQYF
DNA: TGTGCCAGTAGCCGGCGGAGGACCCAGTACTTC

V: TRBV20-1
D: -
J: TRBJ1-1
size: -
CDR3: CSARELKNTEAFF
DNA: TGCAGTGCTCGAGAGTTGAAGAACACTGAAGCTTTCTTT

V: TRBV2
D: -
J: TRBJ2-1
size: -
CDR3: CASRGAPYNEQFF
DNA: TGTGCCAGCAGGGGGGCCCCCTACAATGAGCAGTTCTTC